The text below deals with one T cell receptor (beta chain). The entry originates in a study of T-cell memory formation after mild COVID-19. Each CDR3 protein is one row after TCRdb ran MiXCR on the 5' RACE reads. The sample includes over 400,000 distinct CDR3 sequences, more than 20% of them seen just once. CDR1 MNHNY and CDR2 SVGAGI come from the germline V gene (reference sequence). Deletions cut 5 bases from V and 6 bases from J, with 13 bases between. This CDR3 has 14 amino acids. The material sequenced was PBMCs or a T cell subset sorted from them (not recorded which). The V call is TRBV6-6, the J call TRBJ1-4, with a tentative D call TRBD1 (5 bases). This receptor was taken from an adult woman who had mild COVID-19 (a few samples of this study predate the infection). Cell type and time point are not known. DNA for the CDR3: TGTGCCAGCAGTGATCTACGGGGGGATGAAAAACTGTTTTTT. This translates into CASSDLRGDEKLFF.